A single sample gave rise to the 29 T cell receptor beta chains below, sequenced in a study of T cell changes during pregnancy in multiple sclerosis. Produced via immunoSEQ multiplex PCR; TCRdb's table is partial and in-frame only. The sample has about 32,000 clones, 91% seen once. This specimen consisted of CD8+ T cells from peripheral blood mononuclear cells, obtained in the second trimester of pregnancy. The receptor set was obtained from a female donor in good health, enrolled as a control in a pregnancy study.

The chain links TRBV5-6 to TRBJ1-1; 9 bases line up with TRBD1. After removal of 3 bases from V and 8 bases from J, the junction contained 5 bases not matched to a gene. CDR1 is SGHDT, CDR2 YYEEEE, per germline. The CDR3 has 13 amino acids. The CDR3 loop is CASSSWTGDEAFF. The CDR3 DNA sequence: TGTGCCAGCAGCTCCTGGACAGGGGACGAAGCTTTCTTT.

The rearrangement uses TRBV7-8 and TRBJ1-5; the match to TRBD1 covers 7 bases. Trimming took 3 bases from V and 3 from J; bases not matched to a gene: 5. Germline V gene lookup returns CDR1 SGHVS and CDR2 FQNEAQ. This CDR3 comprises 15 residues. Here the CDR3 DNA reads TGTGCCAGCAGCTTCGACAGGGTAAACAATCAGCCCCAGCATTTT. Protein: CASSFDRVNNQPQHF.

This chain links TRBV11-3 with TRBJ1-1; TRBD1 is a possible D gene (5 bases). This CDR3 spans 14 amino acids. Germline CDR1 is SGHNT and CDR2 is YENEEA. Trimming removed 5 bases at V and 6 bases at J, with 16 bases between. DNA for the CDR3: TGTGCCAGCAGCGACGGGGGAACCGGAGCTGAAGCTTTCTTT. It yields the protein CASSDGGTGAEAFF.

This clone has just one count. V and J are TRBV27 and TRBJ1-1; TRBD1 matches 7 bases. This CDR3 spans 14 amino acids. CDR1 and CDR2 (germline): MNHEY, SMNVEV (reference sequence). With 7 bases clipped from V and 4 bases from J, the junction kept 9 bases outside the gene matches. CDR3 amino acids: CASNLSGQFTEAFF. The CDR3 DNA is TGTGCCAGCAATCTATCGGGACAGTTCACTGAAGCTTTCTTT.

This clone has a single count. CDR3 amino acids: CASSDPHSWLYYGYTF. Here the CDR3 DNA reads TGTGCCAGCAGTGACCCACACAGTTGGCTTTACTATGGCTACACCTTC. The J gene is TRBJ1-2, the V gene TRBV25-1; D uncertain. Trimming stripped 3 bases from V and 3 bases from J, with 17 bases between. The CDR3 covers 16 residues. The germline gives CDR1 MGHDK, CDR2 SYGVNS.

The chain employs TRBV5-1 and TRBJ2-7, with 9 positions matching TRBD1. The CDR3 contains 15 residues. Germline loops: CDR1 SGHRS, CDR2 YFSETQ. J lost 3 bases, V lost 5 bases, and 9 bases had no gene match. Here the CDR3 DNA reads TGCGCCAGCAGTCTTGGTGGGACAGGGAACTACGAGCAGTACTTC. Encoded protein: CASSLGGTGNYEQYF.

J is TRBJ2-2 and V is TRBV4-3; D remains unclear. V dropped 7 bases and J dropped 0 bases, with 9 bases sitting between them. The germline gives CDR1 LGHNA, CDR2 YSLEER. The CDR3 is made up of 14 amino acids. Here the CDR3 reads CASKSLSNTGELFF. The CDR3, as DNA: TGCGCCAGCAAGAGTCTGTCGAACACCGGGGAGCTGTTTTTT.

J is TRBJ2-1 and V is TRBV4-2; TRBD2 matches 7 bases. Trimming cost V 6 bases and J 9 bases; bases outside gene matches: 11. Germline V CDR1 and CDR2: LGHNA, YNFKEQ. The CDR3 is made up of 14 amino acids. CDR3 bases: TGTGCCAGCAGAGATGGGTATTCGGGGGGTGAGCAGTTCTTC. Its protein is CASRDGYSGGEQFF.

This clone turned up a few times. The CDR3: CASSPGTDNQPQHF. In nucleotides, the CDR3 is TGTGCCAGCAGTCCCGGGACAGACAATCAGCCCCAGCATTTT. V gene TRBV27 combines with J gene TRBJ1-5, with 7 positions matching TRBD1. CDR1 MNHEY and CDR2 SMNVEV come from the germline V gene (reference sequence). The CDR3 runs to 14 residues. With 5 bases clipped from V and 3 bases from J, the junction kept 4 bases outside the gene matches.

The chain has TRBV29-1 and TRBJ1-6; D is ambiguous. V was pared by 6 bases and J by 4 bases, with 10 bases between. The CDR3 runs to 13 residues. The germline CDR1 and CDR2 sequences are SQVTM and ANQGSEA. DNA for the CDR3: TGCAGCGTGGCCACAGAGTATAATTCACCCCTCCACTTT. Translated, it gives CSVATEYNSPLHF.

On this clone: Other DNA sequences from this sample encode an identical CDR3 as well. The V and J genes are TRBV6-4 and TRBJ2-3; TRBD2 is a possible D gene (7 bases). This CDR3 contains 14 residues. Trimming pared 2 bases from V and 2 bases from J, leaving 8 bases between. Germline V gene sequence: CDR1 MRHNA, CDR2 SNTAGT. The CDR3 reads CASSDGGATDTQYF. For the CDR3, the DNA is TGTGCCAGCAGTGACGGGGGGGCCACAGATACGCAGTATTTT.

This chain joins TRBV5-4 and TRBJ2-2; 7 bases map to TRBD1. The ends lost 0 bases at V and 5 bases at J; junction bases unmatched: 7. CDR1 SGHNT and CDR2 YYREEE come from the germline V gene (reference sequence). CDR3 length: 16 amino acids. CDR3 in amino acids: CASSLAQGVRTGELFF. The CDR3 coding sequence is TGTGCCAGCAGCTTGGCCCAGGGGGTCAGAACCGGGGAGCTGTTTTTT. Using reference TRBV5-4 and TRBJ2-2 for the parts outside the CDR3, the full variable domain is ETGVTQSPTHLIKTRGQQVTLRCSSQSGHNTVSWYQQALGQGPQFIFQYYREEENGRGNFPPRFSGLQFPNYSSELNVNALELDDSALYLCASSLAQGVRTGELFFGEGSRLTVL.

The V call is TRBV9, the J call TRBJ2-2; a weak D match, TRBD2 (6 bases). V was cut by 2 bases and J by 7 bases, with 15 bases left in between. The CDR3 consists of 15 residues. Germline assignment: CDR1 SGDLS and CDR2 YYNGEE. The CDR3 bases are TGTGCCAGCAGCGTCGGAGGAGGGGAGGTCGGGGAGCTGTTTTTT. Its protein is CASSVGGGEVGELFF.

This chain uses TRBV27 with TRBJ2-7; the match to TRBD2 covers 7 bases. In germline, CDR1 is MNHEY, CDR2 SMNVEV (reference sequence). The CDR3 runs to 13 residues. Trimming removed 5 bases from V and 5 bases from J; junction bases left unmatched: 6. The CDR3 region is CASSTVGGDEQYF. CDR3 bases: TGTGCCAGCAGTACAGTTGGGGGGGACGAGCAGTACTTC.

This rearrangement joins TRBV10-1 to TRBJ1-5, with 8 bases aligning to TRBD1. The CDR3 covers 16 residues. Germline CDR1 is WNHNN and CDR2 is SYGVQD (reference sequence). J lost 8 bases, V lost 7 bases, and 16 bases had no gene match. CDR3: CASTEPRTGRGKPQHF. The CDR3 DNA sequence: TGCGCCAGCACCGAGCCTAGGACAGGGCGGGGGAAGCCCCAGCATTTT.

By sample share, this clone is medium-sized (0.01 to 0.1%). The genes are TRBV27 and TRBJ2-7, with 7 bases lining up with TRBD1. The CDR3 covers 15 residues. Germline V gene data show CDR1 as MNHEY and CDR2 as SMNVEV (reference sequence). Losses at the gene ends were 5 bases for V and 0 bases for J; bases not matched to a gene: 7. The CDR3 DNA reads TGTGCCAGCAGTCCGTGGACAGGTGTCTCCTACGAGCAGTACTTC. This gives the protein CASSPWTGVSYEQYF.

The rearrangement uses TRBV19 and TRBJ2-6, with D tentatively TRBD2 (5 bases). The V end was cut by 5 bases, the J end by 0 bases, with 8 bases between. The germline V gene has CDR1 LNHDA and CDR2 SQIVND (reference sequence). The CDR3 sequence is 15 residues long. This CDR3 reads CASSPRGSGANVLTF. The DNA of the CDR3 is TGTGCCAGTAGTCCACGGGGCTCTGGGGCCAACGTCCTGACTTTC.

J is TRBJ2-7 and V is TRBV5-1, with TRBD1 matching 9 bases. The CDR3 is made up of 17 amino acids. Germline CDR1 SGHRS, CDR2 YFSETQ. V shed 4 bases, J shed 6 bases, and the junction held 17 bases outside the gene matches. The CDR3 DNA follows: TGCGCCAGCAGCCCAAGGGGACAGGGTACAAGAAGATTCGAGCAGTACTTC. Residues: CASSPRGQGTRRFEQYF.

The V gene is TRBV7-8, the J gene TRBJ2-1; 14 nucleotides line up with TRBD2. The V gene's germline CDR1 is SGHVS and CDR2 FQNEAQ. The CDR3 consists of 19 residues. After removal of 0 bases from V and 0 bases from J, the junction contained 4 bases not matched to a gene. This chain's CDR3 is CASSLAGTSGGSSYNEQFF. The CDR3 DNA reads TGTGCCAGCAGCTTAGCGGGGACTAGCGGGGGAAGCTCCTACAATGAGCAGTTCTTC.

This clone was seen just once. V usage is TRBV6-1 and J usage is TRBJ1-2, with D perhaps TRBD1 (5 bases). The CDR3 covers 12 residues. Looked up from germline, CDR1 is MNHNS and CDR2 is SASEGT. Trimming took 8 bases from V and 4 from J, leaving 11 bases between them. The CDR3 spells CASHQGIYGYTF. Written as DNA, the CDR3 is TGTGCCAGCCATCAGGGAATCTATGGCTACACCTTC.

The count of this clone is one. The chain links TRBV7-2 to TRBJ2-2; 7 bases are a match to TRBD1. Germline-derived CDR1 and CDR2 are SGHTA and FQGNSA. The CDR3 has 15 residues. Trimming removed 1 base from V and 7 bases from J; junction bases left unmatched: 6. The CDR3 nucleotides read TGTGCCAGCAGCTTAGAACAGGGGATGGTCGGGGAGCTGTTTTTT. It yields the protein CASSLEQGMVGELFF.

V usage is TRBV11-2 and J usage is TRBJ1-3; 8 nucleotides agree with TRBD1. Losses at the gene ends were 5 bases for V and 0 bases for J; bases not matched to a gene: 9. Per germline, CDR1 SGHAT and CDR2 FQNNGV. The CDR3 loop spans 17 amino acids. CDR3 residues: CASSPGTGSLSGNTIYF. The CDR3 DNA reads TGTGCCAGCAGCCCCGGGACAGGAAGCCTCTCTGGAAACACCATATATTTT.

This sequence joins TRBV27 and TRBJ2-1, with a weak D call TRBD1 (5 bases). V lost 2 bases, J lost 2 bases, and 7 bases lay in between. In germline, CDR1 is MNHEY, CDR2 SMNVEV (reference sequence). The CDR3 loop spans 14 amino acids. The CDR3 DNA sequence: TGTGCCAGCAGTTTAGACAGCCCCTACAATGAGCAGTTCTTC. As protein: CASSLDSPYNEQFF.

This clone was detected a few times. The chain links TRBV19 to TRBJ1-3; D is perhaps TRBD1 (6 bases). The CDR3 consists of 14 residues. V dropped 5 bases and J dropped 6 bases, with 14 bases sitting between them. Germline V gene data show CDR1 as LNHDA and CDR2 as SQIVND (reference sequence). This chain's CDR3 is CASSANRDENTIYF. CDR3 sequence (DNA): TGTGCCAGTAGTGCAAACAGGGATGAAAACACCATATATTTT.

In its sample, this clone was seen once. The chain is built from TRBV7-9 and TRBJ1-4; D is uncertain. Germline values: CDR1 SEHNR, CDR2 FQNEAQ (reference sequence). CDR3 size: 17 residues. The V end lost 5 bases, the J end lost 6 bases, and 22 bases lay between the germline ends. This CDR3 reads CASSATTGKAGDEKLFF. DNA for the CDR3: TGTGCCAGCAGCGCTACAACGGGGAAAGCGGGTGATGAAAAACTGTTTTTT.

The chain carries TRBV7-8 and TRBJ2-5, with 8 positions matching TRBD1. The J call may be mistaken, given a closer DNA end match to TRBJ2-7. This CDR3 contains 16 residues. CDR1 and CDR2 (germline): SGHVS, FQNEAQ. CDR3 sequence reads: CASSQRPGTGPYEQYF. Written as DNA, the CDR3 is TGTGCCAGCAGCCAACGCCCCGGGACAGGACCCTACGAGCAGTACTTC.

This clone was observed once. The rearrangement joins TRBV7-9 to TRBJ2-1, with 7 bases that match TRBD1. The CDR3 loop spans 16 amino acids. With V trimmed by 2 bases and J by 4 bases, 8 bases remained unmatched. Per germline, CDR1 SEHNR and CDR2 FQNEAQ (reference sequence). DNA of the CDR3: TGTGCCAGCAGCTTAATCGGGACAGAGGGGTACAATGAGCAGTTCTTC. Translation gives CASSLIGTEGYNEQFF.

A single count supports this clone. This sequence joins TRBV4-2 and TRBJ2-5; tentatively, D is TRBD1 (6 bases). Trimming took 0 bases from V and 8 from J, leaving 13 bases between them. The CDR3 covers 14 residues. Germline values: CDR1 LGHNA, CDR2 YNFKEQ. The CDR3 nucleotides are TGTGCCAGCAGCCAAGACAGGGGATCGGGCACCCAGTACTTC. Its protein is CASSQDRGSGTQYF.

V usage is TRBV2 and J usage is TRBJ2-3, with 10 bases matching TRBD2. The CDR3 consists of 15 residues. Germline CDR1 is SNHLY and CDR2 is FYNNEI. J lost 5 bases, V lost 3 bases, and 5 bases had no gene match. The CDR3 here is CASSEPSGGVDTQYF. As DNA, the CDR3 is TGTGCCAGCAGTGAGCCTAGCGGGGGTGTAGATACGCAGTATTTT.